This TCR beta chain derives from a study of T-cell reconstitution after alpha-beta-depleted transplantation in children. Trimming took off 4 bases at V and 8 bases at J, with 12 bases between the two ends. CDR3 length: 13 amino acids. Germline V gives CDR1 SGHTA, CDR2 FQGTGA. Unique molecular identifiers were incorporated during preparation of the TCRbeta library. TCRdb itself ran the PCR reads through MiXCR, one entry per CDR3 protein. The table lists fewer than 700,000 distinct CDR3 sequences, 10% to 15% of them singletons, with 2% to 2.5% in the top ten. The specimen comprised PBMCs, mostly from graft donor cells, sampled 360 days after TCRalphabeta/CD19-depleted stem cell transplant. This rearrangement joins TRBV7-3 to TRBJ2-1; D remains unclear. The clonotype originates from a male patient younger than 18 who had a stem cell transplant for acute myeloid leukemia, so the T cells may come from the graft donor. CDR3 in DNA: TGTGCCAGCAGCTCCTACCGACACGATGAGCAGTTCTTC. It codes for CASSSYRHDEQFF.